The table lists the clone carrying this T cell receptor (beta chain) with a few counts. There are 13 residues in the CDR3. The germline V and J ends were trimmed by 3 bases and 1 base, with 6 bases remaining between them. Germline V gives CDR1 SGHAT, CDR2 FQNNGV. The record originates from a study of blood T cell repertoires in COVID-19. Using immunoSEQ multiplex PCR, the repertoire was profiled, and TCRdb retains in-frame clones only, with some absent. The table includes roughly 220,000 clones, around 90% detected once. Living in about 25 US areas, the participants were between about 18 and 100 years of age.

This chain joins TRBV11-2 and TRBJ1-1; D is unclear. This TCR came from a man aged 25 to 40 who had been exposed to COVID-19. Source material: PBMCs or T cells enriched from blood (not recorded which). The DNA for the CDR3 is TGTGCCAGCAGCTTCGGGAGGAACACTGAAGCTTTCTTT. This sequence encodes CASSFGRNTEAFF.